The next 16 T cell receptor beta chains were all read from a single sample in a study of blood T cell repertoires in COVID-19. TCRdb's copy holds only in-frame clones and misses some; the assay was immunoSEQ multiplex PCR. The sample carries about 100,000 clones, roughly 90% recorded once. Sequenced: peripheral blood. The receptors stem from a human donor in a cohort sampled during active COVID-19.

This sequence joins TRBV7-2 and TRBJ2-7; possibly TRBD1 for D (6 bases). Germline CDR1 is SGHTA and CDR2 is FQGNSA. The V end was cut by 5 bases, the J end by 9 bases, with 26 bases between. There are 16 residues in the CDR3. CDR3 protein: CASSQGLDTALGRQYF. Written as DNA, the CDR3 is TGTGCCAGCAGCCAGGGGTTGGACACGGCCTTGGGAAGGCAGTACTTC.

The chain couples TRBV21-1 to TRBJ2-2; TRBD2 reflects the table's D call only, with no check against the DNA. TRBV21-1 is shown as a pseudogene. The CDR3 is made up of 13 amino acids. CDR3 region: CASSKRDTGELFF. The CDR3, as DNA: TGTGCCAGCAGCAAGCGGGACACCGGGGAGCTGTTTTTT.

This CDR3 reads CAWSTGGYHEQYF. CDR3 nucleotides: TGTGCCTGGAGTACAGGGGGATACCACGAGCAGTACTTC. The chain uses TRBV30 and TRBJ2-7; 8 nucleotides line up with TRBD1. CDR1 and CDR2 (germline): GTSNPN, SVGIG (reference sequence). V lost 2 bases, J lost 5 bases, and 5 bases stayed unmatched. The CDR3 is made up of 13 amino acids.

The genes are TRBV28 and TRBJ2-7, with 7 positions matching TRBD1. Germline V lookup: CDR1 MDHEN, CDR2 SYDVKM. Trimming at V came to 3 bases and at J to 4 bases, leaving 9 bases not matched to a gene. The CDR3 loop spans 15 amino acids. As DNA, the CDR3 is TGTGCCAGCAGTTTTAGGGGGCCTCAGCAATACGAGCAGTACTTC. It is translated as CASSFRGPQQYEQYF.

The chain joins TRBV7-6 to TRBJ1-4, with 9 bases that match TRBD1. The germline CDR1 and CDR2 sequences are SGHVS and FNYEAQ. V lost 4 bases to trimming and J lost 11 bases; unmatched junction nucleotides: 11. The CDR3 spans 15 residues. CDR3 nucleotides: TGTGCCAGCAGCTCAACCGGGACAGGGCTCGAGAAACTGTTTTTT. The encoded protein is CASSSTGTGLEKLFF.

This clone was picked up one time. The V and J genes are TRBV6-5 and TRBJ2-7, with 9 bases fitting TRBD1. CDR1 MNHEY and CDR2 SVGAGI come from the germline V gene. CDR3 length: 15 residues. J was trimmed by 10 bases and V by 8 bases; bases with no gene match: 18. Here the CDR3 DNA reads TGTGCCAGCGGACGTACAGGGGGCGCAAGTTTGAGTCAGTACTTC. It encodes CASGRTGGASLSQYF.

The chain carries TRBV11-2 and TRBJ1-2; D perhaps matches TRBD1 (6 bases). Germline values: CDR1 SGHAT, CDR2 FQNNGV. The CDR3 consists of 12 residues. Trimming cost V 4 bases and J 5 bases, with 8 bases left between them. The CDR3 region is CASSSQGYGYTF. The CDR3 DNA reads TGTGCCAGCAGCTCCCAGGGGTATGGCTACACCTTC.

The chain is built from TRBV5-4 and TRBJ2-1, with D possibly matching TRBD2 (6 bases). Germline CDR1 SGHNT, CDR2 YYREEE (reference sequence). Trimming removed 4 bases from V and 6 bases from J, with 23 bases in between. The length of the CDR3 is 17 residues. DNA for the CDR3: TGTGCCAGCAGCGGTGAACCCGGGACTCAATTGCTCAATGAGCAGTTCTTC. Protein: CASSGEPGTQLLNEQFF.

This clone was detected only once. V and J are TRBV19 and TRBJ2-7; D possibly corresponds to TRBD1 (5 bases). There are 14 residues in the CDR3. Germline V lookup: CDR1 LNHDA, CDR2 SQIVND (reference sequence). The V gene lost 6 bases and the J gene lost 0 bases, with 12 bases spanning the gap. The CDR3, as DNA: TGTGCCAGTAGGCGACGACAGCACTCCTACGAGCAGTACTTC. The encoded protein is CASRRRQHSYEQYF. The entire variable domain, with the rest obtained from reference TRBV19 and TRBJ2-7, is as follows: DGGITQSPKYLFRKEGQNVTLSCEQNLNHDAMYWYRQDPGQGLRLIYYSQIVNDFQKGDIAEGYSVSREKKESFPLTVTSAQKNPTAFYLCASRRRQHSYEQYFGPGTRLTVT.

The chain has TRBV23-1 and TRBJ1-5; 10 positions match TRBD1. TRBV23-1 is known as an ORF, though its function is uncertain. CDR3 length: 22 amino acids. Trimming cost V 1 base and J 1 base; bases outside gene matches: 19. In DNA form, the CDR3 reads TGCGCCAGCAGTCAATGCTCCAATCAGGGACAGGGGATTCAAGGGAGCAATCAGCCCCAGCATTTT. The encoded protein is CASSQCSNQGQGIQGSNQPQHF.

The chain couples TRBV4-3 to TRBJ1-2, with D possibly matching TRBD1 (5 bases). Per germline, CDR1 LGHNA and CDR2 YSLEER. This CDR3 is built from 13 residues. The V and J ends lost 6 bases and 5 bases respectively, with 13 bases between them. The CDR3 is CASSLTSGYGYTF. The CDR3, as DNA: TGCGCCAGCAGTCTCACCTCAGGGTATGGCTACACCTTC.

The chain carries TRBV27 and TRBJ1-5; the D gene is possibly TRBD1 (5 bases). CDR1 and CDR2 from the germline V gene are MNHEY and SMNVEV (reference sequence). Trimming removed 2 bases from V and 1 base from J, with 9 bases in between. This CDR3 has 15 residues. This CDR3 reads CASSLTAGSNQPQHF. Here the CDR3 DNA reads TGTGCCAGCAGTTTAACAGCAGGGAGCAATCAGCCCCAGCATTTT.

V usage is TRBV30 and J usage is TRBJ2-3; no reliable D call. V lost 0 bases, J lost 7 bases, and 5 bases lay in between. The CDR3 spans 11 residues. The germline V gene has CDR1 GTSNPN and CDR2 SVGIG (reference sequence). As DNA, the CDR3 is TGTGCCTGGAGTGTGTCGTATACGCAGTATTTT. Its protein is CAWSVSYTQYF.

V is TRBV5-1 and J is TRBJ2-1; D ambiguous. CDR3 length equals 14 residues. Germline CDR1 reads SGHRS; CDR2 reads YFSETQ. Trimming took off 0 bases at V and 3 bases at J, with 7 bases between the two ends. CDR3 region: CASSLERYYNEQFF. The CDR3 DNA reads TGCGCCAGCAGCTTGGAGCGATACTACAATGAGCAGTTCTTC.

The rearrangement joins TRBV7-2 to TRBJ2-1; 8 nucleotides line up with TRBD1. CDR3 size: 17 residues. Trimming cost V 1 base and J 6 bases; bases outside gene matches: 11. CDR1 and CDR2 (germline): SGHTA, FQGNSA. The DNA for the CDR3 is TGTGCCAGCAGCTTAGTGGTAAAGACAGGGGAAGGCAATGAGCAGTTCTTC. It encodes CASSLVVKTGEGNEQFF.

This clone came up once. V usage is TRBV7-9 and J usage is TRBJ2-3; tentatively, D is TRBD2 (5 bases). Germline CDR1 is SEHNR and CDR2 is FQNEAQ (reference sequence). Trimming shortened V by 5 bases and J by 0 bases, and 12 bases separated the two germline ends. This CDR3 region has 15 residues. This chain's CDR3 is CASSPPGSSTDTQYF. The CDR3 nucleotides are TGTGCCAGCAGCCCACCGGGGTCCAGCACAGATACGCAGTATTTT.